A single sample is the source of the 9 T cell receptor beta chains below, sequenced in a study of blood T cell repertoires in COVID-19. TCRdb's table, derived via immunoSEQ multiplex PCR, lists solely in-frame clones and lacks some. The sample lists about 170,000 clones; around four fifths were seen once. Sequences were obtained from peripheral blood. These receptors were obtained from a woman over 75 with acute or convalescent COVID-19.

The chain employs TRBV3-1 (or the pseudogene TRBV3-2) and TRBJ2-2; 7 nucleotides line up with TRBD2. Per the germline V gene, CDR1 is LGHDT and CDR2 is YNNKEL (reference sequence). V trimming: 3 bases; J trimming: 3 bases; junction bases outside the gene matches: 1. The CDR3 is made up of 14 amino acids. CDR3 sequence: CASSQGRDTGELFF. Here the CDR3 DNA reads TGTGCCAGCAGCCAGGGGAGGGACACCGGGGAGCTGTTTTTT.

The chain has TRBV28 and TRBJ1-4; D is unclear. V shed 8 bases and J shed 6 bases, with 10 bases lying between them. From germline, CDR1 is MDHEN and CDR2 SYDVKM. The CDR3 loop spans 12 amino acids. The CDR3 sequence is CASQRRDEKLFF. CDR3 nucleotides: TGTGCCAGCCAGAGGAGGGATGAAAAACTGTTTTTT.

CDR3 sequence reads: CASSRGERINQETQYF. The CDR3 DNA reads TGTGCCAGCAGCCGGGGGGAACGGATAAACCAAGAGACCCAGTACTTC. The rearrangement links TRBV4-2 to TRBJ2-5, with D perhaps matching TRBD2 (6 bases). Trimming took 4 bases from V and 0 from J, leaving 15 bases between them. Germline V lookup: CDR1 LGHNA, CDR2 YNFKEQ. The length of the CDR3 is 16 residues.

This chain uses TRBV7-6 with TRBJ2-7; TRBD2 matches at 9 bases. J gave up 7 bases and V 5 bases, and 12 bases lay outside the gene matches. The CDR3 has 15 amino acids. The germline V gene has CDR1 SGHVS and CDR2 FNYEAQ. The DNA of the CDR3 is TGTGCCAGCAGCCAAGGCCATGGACTAGCGTGGGAGCAGTACTTC. Translation: CASSQGHGLAWEQYF. Full variable domain (rest looked up from reference TRBV7-6 and TRBJ2-7): GAGVSQSPRYKVTKRGQDVALRCDPISGHVSLYWYRQALGQGPEFLTYFNYEAQQDKSGLPNDRFSAERPEGSISTLTIQRTEQRDSAMYRCASSQGHGLAWEQYFGPGTRLTVT.

The genes are TRBV6-5 and TRBJ1-4; TRBD1 is a possible D gene (6 bases). Germline V gives CDR1 MNHEY, CDR2 SVGAGI. V was shortened by 7 bases and J by 8 bases, with 17 bases between the two germline ends. The CDR3 loop spans 14 amino acids. The CDR3 is CASKIGPQGEKLFF. The CDR3 nucleotides read TGTGCCAGCAAAATTGGGCCCCAGGGGGAAAAACTGTTTTTT.

The chain combines TRBV7-3 with TRBJ2-6; 7 bases are a match to TRBD1. The CDR3 extends over 16 amino acids. Germline V gives CDR1 SGHTA, CDR2 FQGTGA. V lost 5 bases, J lost 4 bases, and 8 bases stayed unmatched. The CDR3 is CASSPGTVAGANVLTF. In nucleotides, the CDR3 is TGTGCCAGCAGCCCGGGGACAGTCGCAGGGGCCAACGTCCTGACTTTC.

The CDR3 DNA reads as TGTGCCAGCAGCGTAGGAGGTAGCGGGCCCTCCTACAATGAGCAGTTCTTC. Its protein is CASSVGGSGPSYNEQFF. V usage is TRBV9 and J usage is TRBJ2-1; 7 bases are a match to TRBD2. In germline, CDR1 is SGDLS, CDR2 YYNGEE. V shed 0 bases and J 0 bases; nucleotides not matched to a gene: 6. The CDR3 runs to 17 residues.

This chain links TRBV2 with TRBJ2-7; 9 bases are a match to TRBD2. This CDR3 has 15 amino acids. CDR1 and CDR2 (germline): SNHLY, FYNNEI. The trim removed 5 bases at V and 7 bases at J, leaving 12 bases unmatched. The CDR3 spells CASSPPLGLAREQYF. The DNA for the CDR3 is TGTGCCAGCAGTCCTCCCCTCGGACTAGCGCGGGAGCAGTACTTC.

V gene TRBV4-3 combines with J gene TRBJ2-7, with D tentatively TRBD2 (6 bases). CDR1 LGHNA and CDR2 YSLEER come from the germline V gene. The CDR3 runs 15 residues. V lost 2 bases and J lost 4, with 15 bases in between. The CDR3 protein is CASSQLMGSGYEQYF. For the CDR3, the DNA is TGCGCCAGCAGCCAATTAATGGGTAGCGGATACGAGCAGTACTTC.